Included here is one TCR beta chain sequence, with context. Its antigen remains unidentified. No clone much larger than this one lies a single base away; base qualities are absent. This entry comes from a study of tumor-infiltrating lymphocytes in primary liver carcinoma (dated by TCRdb to 2016 to 2017). At the level of the whole study: Surgical resection was performed in China between late 2015 and 2016 on about 5 patients with histopathologically diagnosed primary liver carcinoma. TCRbeta repertoire sequencing, expression microarrays and whole-exome sequencing were combined in the study across five regions of each liver tumor, with adjacent normal tissue and blood also included. Tumors of the five patients were stage T1-T3 N0M0 with maximum diameters of about 4.2 to 11 cm. Repertoires from technical replicates were highly reproducible, with mean shared-clone rates approximately 0.92 and correlation coefficients above 0.95. Of the five patients, three men and two women aged 30 to 69 years, four had hepatocellular carcinoma and one had combined HCC and intrahepatic cholangiocarcinoma. A total of roughly 35 specimens from 5 patients went through TCRbeta repertoire sequencing, namely 25 tumor regions, 5 adjacent noncancerous liver tissues and 5 peripheral blood samples. Samples yielded roughly 3.5 to 8 million productive TCRbeta reads; read depth did not differ significantly between tissue types. What the work shows at the level of the full study, not this receptor alone: Because only the TCR beta chain was sequenced and unpaired alpha chains were not captured, true repertoire diversity is likely underestimated. The top 250 clones accounted for a significantly greater share of the repertoire in tumors than in blood (p = 0.039). Bulk unsorted samples precluded comparing CD4+ and CD8+ T cell repertoires. Repertoire overlap was found to be higher between tumor regions (mean roughly 36%) than between tumor-adjacent (17%) or tumor-blood (around 14%) pairs, consistent with antigen-driven expansion. Only 4 or 5 patients were included in the study, and the authors note that the findings should be validated in a larger study.

The CDR3 contains 16 residues, cysteine and phenylalanine counted. Kept here is only the CDR3 DNA, which spans 48 bases and is read in frame from base 1. V is trimmed back by 3 bases and J by 4 bases, and the junction contains 7 bases that no gene match accounts for. CDR1 and CDR2, per the germline V gene, are MDHEN and SYDVKM. Blood RNA was extracted from unsorted whole blood using TRIzol reagent, and germline DNA was obtained with the DNeasy Blood & Tissue kit. At the time of sampling, the patients had chronic HBV infection and had not received any treatment. About 3.6 milliliters of peripheral blood were collected into K2EDTA tubes before surgery. Starting from about 500 ng total RNA, TCRbeta-specific cDNA was produced by reverse transcription with a constant-region primer and ProtoScript II reverse transcriptase. TCRbeta libraries were built with three nested multiplex PCR rounds, a slightly modified ARM-PCR procedure. Each of the first two PCR rounds ran for around 10 cycles using multiplex TRBV1-TRBV30 forward primers together with a Cbeta reverse primer. Sample barcodes and Illumina adapters were attached in a final 25-cycle PCR using Deep VentR polymerase. Amplicons of 200-500 bp were gel-purified with a QIAquick gel extraction kit before sequencing. The TCRbeta amplicons were sequenced with 250-bp paired-end reads on an Illumina HiSeq 2500. The source study handled its data this way. Trimmomatic v0.33 was used to quality-trim the reads, and FLASH v1.2.11 was used to merge paired reads so that full CDR3 sequences could be recovered. MiGEC v1.2.1b assigned V, D and J germline segments to the rearranged TCRbeta sequences. Clonotype statistics and Shannon-Wiener diversity indices were computed with VDJtools v1.0.0. Except for diversity analysis, only each sample's 250 most abundant clonotypes were used in subsequent analyses to reduce sampling bias. TCRdb reprocessed the public reads (quality trimming at Q25 with fastp, clone calling with MiXCR) and kept in-frame beta chains. All rows with the same CDR3 protein become a single entry with the most common DNA and genes. TCRdb, not the original authors, processed these V and J calls. In all, the sample holds some 190,000 distinct CDR3 sequences, and 60% of those were seen once. Approximately 67% of the sample belongs to the ten largest clones.

This receptor was taken from a man aged 40-50 years with primary liver carcinoma and hepatitis B virus infection. Rearrangement joined TRBV28 to TRBJ2-7; TRBD2 agrees with 12 junctional bases. The specimen sequenced was peripheral blood. The CDR3 is CASSFTSGRTQYEQYF. In nucleotides, the sequence is TGTGCCAGCAGTTTCACTAGCGGGAGGACCCAATACGAGCAGTACTTC.